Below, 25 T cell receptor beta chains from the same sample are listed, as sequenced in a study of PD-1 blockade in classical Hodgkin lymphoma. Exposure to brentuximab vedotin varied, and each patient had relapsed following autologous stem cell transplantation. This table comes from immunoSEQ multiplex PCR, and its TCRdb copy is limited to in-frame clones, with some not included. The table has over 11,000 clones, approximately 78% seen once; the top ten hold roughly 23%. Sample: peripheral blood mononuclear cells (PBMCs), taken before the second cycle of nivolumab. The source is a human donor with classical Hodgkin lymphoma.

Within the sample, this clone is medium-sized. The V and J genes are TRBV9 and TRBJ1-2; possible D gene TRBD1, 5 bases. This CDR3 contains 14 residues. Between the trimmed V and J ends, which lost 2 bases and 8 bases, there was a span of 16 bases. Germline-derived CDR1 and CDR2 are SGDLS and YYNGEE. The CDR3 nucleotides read TGTGCCAGCAGCGTTGGCTCGGGGGACGGGGGCTACACCTTC. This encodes CASSVGSGDGGYTF.

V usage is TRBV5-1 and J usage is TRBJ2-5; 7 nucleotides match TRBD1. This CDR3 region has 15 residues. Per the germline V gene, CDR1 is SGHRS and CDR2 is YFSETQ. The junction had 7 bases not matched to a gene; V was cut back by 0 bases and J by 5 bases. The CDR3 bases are TGCGCCAGCAGCTTGGGTCAGGGGGTGTACGAGACCCAGTACTTC. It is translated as CASSLGQGVYETQYF.

The CDR3 bases are TGTGCCGGGGGGAAACAGAAATCCTACAATGAGCAGTTCTTC. It is translated as CAGGKQKSYNEQFF. V usage is TRBV27 and J usage is TRBJ2-1; a possible D gene is TRBD2 (6 bases). The length of the CDR3 is 14 residues. The V and J ends lost 11 bases and 1 base respectively, with 15 bases between them. Germline V lookup: CDR1 MNHEY, CDR2 SMNVEV (reference sequence).

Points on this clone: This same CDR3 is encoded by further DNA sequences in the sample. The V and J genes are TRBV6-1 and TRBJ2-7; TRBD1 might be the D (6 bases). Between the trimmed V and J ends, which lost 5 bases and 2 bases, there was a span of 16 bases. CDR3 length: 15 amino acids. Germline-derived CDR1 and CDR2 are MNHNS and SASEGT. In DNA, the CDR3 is TGTGCCAGCAGTCAACAGGGACCCCGTACCTACGAGCAGTACTTC. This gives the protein CASSQQGPRTYEQYF.

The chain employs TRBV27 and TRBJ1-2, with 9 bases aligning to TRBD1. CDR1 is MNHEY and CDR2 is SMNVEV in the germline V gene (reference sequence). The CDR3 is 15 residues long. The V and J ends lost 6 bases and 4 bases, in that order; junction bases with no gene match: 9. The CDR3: CASRGTGTGVYGYTF. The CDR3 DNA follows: TGTGCCAGCAGAGGGACAGGGACAGGCGTCTATGGCTACACCTTC.

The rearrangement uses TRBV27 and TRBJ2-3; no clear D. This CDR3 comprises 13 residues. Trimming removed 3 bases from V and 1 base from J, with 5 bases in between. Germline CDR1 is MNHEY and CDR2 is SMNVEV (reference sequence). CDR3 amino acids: CASSFWGTDTQYF. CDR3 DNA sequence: TGTGCCAGCAGTTTTTGGGGCACAGATACGCAGTATTTT.

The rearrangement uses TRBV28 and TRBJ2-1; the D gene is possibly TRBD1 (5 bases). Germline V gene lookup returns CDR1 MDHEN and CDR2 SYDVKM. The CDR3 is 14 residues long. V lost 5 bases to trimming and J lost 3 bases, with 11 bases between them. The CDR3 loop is CASSLGRVYNEQFF. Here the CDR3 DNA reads TGTGCCAGCAGTCTGGGCAGGGTCTACAATGAGCAGTTCTTC.

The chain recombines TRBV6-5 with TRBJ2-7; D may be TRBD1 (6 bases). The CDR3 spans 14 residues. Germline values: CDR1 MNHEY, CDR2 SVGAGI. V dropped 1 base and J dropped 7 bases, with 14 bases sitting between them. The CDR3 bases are TGTGCCAGCAGTTACTATCCGGGAACAGGGGAGCAGTACTTC. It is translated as CASSYYPGTGEQYF.

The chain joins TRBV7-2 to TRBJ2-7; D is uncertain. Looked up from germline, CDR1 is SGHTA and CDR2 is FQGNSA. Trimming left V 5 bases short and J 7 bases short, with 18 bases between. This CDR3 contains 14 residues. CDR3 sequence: CASSPYQLRREQYF. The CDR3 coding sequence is TGTGCCAGCAGCCCTTATCAGCTACGAAGGGAGCAGTACTTC.

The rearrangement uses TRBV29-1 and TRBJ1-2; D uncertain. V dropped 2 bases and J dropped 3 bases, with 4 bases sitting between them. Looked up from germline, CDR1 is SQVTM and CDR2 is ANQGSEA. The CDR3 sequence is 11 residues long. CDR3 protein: CSVETYYGYTF. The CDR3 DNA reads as TGCAGCGTTGAAACTTACTATGGCTACACCTTC.

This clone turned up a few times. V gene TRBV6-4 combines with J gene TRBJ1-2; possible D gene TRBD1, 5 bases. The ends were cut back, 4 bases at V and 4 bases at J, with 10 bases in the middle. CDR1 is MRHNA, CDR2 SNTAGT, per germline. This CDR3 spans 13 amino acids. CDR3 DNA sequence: TGTGCCAGCAGTGGGGGACCAACCTATGGCTACACCTTC. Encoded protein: CASSGGPTYGYTF.

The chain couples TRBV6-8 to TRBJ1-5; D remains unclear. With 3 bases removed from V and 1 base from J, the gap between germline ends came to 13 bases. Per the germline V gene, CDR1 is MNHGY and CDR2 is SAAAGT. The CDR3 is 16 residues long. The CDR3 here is CASSYRGIGSNQPQHF. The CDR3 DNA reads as TGTGCCAGCAGTTATCGAGGAATCGGGAGCAATCAGCCCCAGCATTTT.

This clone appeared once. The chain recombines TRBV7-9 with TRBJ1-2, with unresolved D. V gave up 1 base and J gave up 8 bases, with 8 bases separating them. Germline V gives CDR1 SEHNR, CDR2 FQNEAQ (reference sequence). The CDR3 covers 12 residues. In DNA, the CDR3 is TGTGCCAGCAGCTTAGATTCGGGCGGCTACACCTTC. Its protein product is CASSLDSGGYTF.

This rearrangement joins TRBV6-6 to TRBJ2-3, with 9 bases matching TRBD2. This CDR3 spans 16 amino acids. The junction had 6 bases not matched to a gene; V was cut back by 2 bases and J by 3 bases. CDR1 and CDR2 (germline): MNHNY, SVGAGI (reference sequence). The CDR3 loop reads CASSYPASGDTDTQYF. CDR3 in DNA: TGTGCCAGCAGTTACCCGGCTAGCGGGGATACAGATACGCAGTATTTT.

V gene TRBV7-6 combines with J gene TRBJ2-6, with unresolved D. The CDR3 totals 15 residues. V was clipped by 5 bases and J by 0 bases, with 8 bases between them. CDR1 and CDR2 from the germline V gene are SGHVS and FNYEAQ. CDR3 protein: CASSPAYSGANVLTF. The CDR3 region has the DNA TGTGCCAGCAGCCCTGCTTACTCTGGGGCCAACGTCCTGACTTTC.

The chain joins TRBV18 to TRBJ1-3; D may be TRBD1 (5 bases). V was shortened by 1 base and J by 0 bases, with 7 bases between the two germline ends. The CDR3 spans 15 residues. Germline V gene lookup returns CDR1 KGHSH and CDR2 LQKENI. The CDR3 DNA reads TGTGCCAGCTCACCACAGGGGAGCTCTGGAAACACCATATATTTT. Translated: CASSPQGSSGNTIYF.

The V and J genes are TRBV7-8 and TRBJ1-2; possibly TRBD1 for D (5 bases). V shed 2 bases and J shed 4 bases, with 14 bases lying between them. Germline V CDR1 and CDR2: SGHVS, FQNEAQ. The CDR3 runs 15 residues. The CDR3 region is CASSLNGALAYGYTF. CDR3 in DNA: TGTGCCAGCAGCTTAAATGGGGCCCTGGCCTATGGCTACACCTTC. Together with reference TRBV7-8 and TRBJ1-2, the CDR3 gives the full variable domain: GAGVSQSPRYKVAKRGQDVALRCDPISGHVSLFWYQQALGQGPEFLTYFQNEAQLDKSGLPSDRFFAERPEGSVSTLKIQRTQQEDSAVYLCASSLNGALAYGYTFGSGTRLTVV.

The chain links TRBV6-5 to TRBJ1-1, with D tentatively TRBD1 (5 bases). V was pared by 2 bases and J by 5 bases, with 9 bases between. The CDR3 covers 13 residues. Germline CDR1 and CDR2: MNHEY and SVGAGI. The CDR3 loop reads CASSYKGPTEAFF. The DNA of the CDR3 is TGTGCCAGCAGTTACAAGGGGCCAACTGAAGCTTTCTTT.

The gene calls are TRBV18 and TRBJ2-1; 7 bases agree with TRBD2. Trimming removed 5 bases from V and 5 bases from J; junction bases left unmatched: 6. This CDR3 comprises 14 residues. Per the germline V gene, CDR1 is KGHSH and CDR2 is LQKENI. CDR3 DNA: TGTGCCAGCTCATTAAAGGGAGGGAACAATGAGCAGTTCTTC. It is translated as CASSLKGGNNEQFF.

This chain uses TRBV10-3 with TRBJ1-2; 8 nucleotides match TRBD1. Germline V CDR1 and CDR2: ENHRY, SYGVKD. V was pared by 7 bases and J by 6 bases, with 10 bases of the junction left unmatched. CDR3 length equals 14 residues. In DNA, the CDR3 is TGTGCCATCACCCCCCGACAGGGGCTGGATGGCTACACCTTC. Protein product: CAITPRQGLDGYTF.

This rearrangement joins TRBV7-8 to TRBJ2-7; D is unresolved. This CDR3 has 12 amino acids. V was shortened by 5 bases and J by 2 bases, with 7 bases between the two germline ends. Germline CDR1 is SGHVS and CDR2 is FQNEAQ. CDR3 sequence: CASSPSAYEQYF. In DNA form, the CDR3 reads TGTGCCAGCAGCCCCAGCGCCTACGAGCAGTACTTC. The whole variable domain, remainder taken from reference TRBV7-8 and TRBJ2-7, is GAGVSQSPRYKVAKRGQDVALRCDPISGHVSLFWYQQALGQGPEFLTYFQNEAQLDKSGLPSDRFFAERPEGSVSTLKIQRTQQEDSAVYLCASSPSAYEQYFGPGTRLTVT.

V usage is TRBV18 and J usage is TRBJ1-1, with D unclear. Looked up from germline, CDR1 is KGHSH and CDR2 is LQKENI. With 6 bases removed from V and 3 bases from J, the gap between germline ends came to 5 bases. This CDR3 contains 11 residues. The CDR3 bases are TGTGCCAGCTCCTTTCACACTGAAGCTTTCTTT. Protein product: CASSFHTEAFF.

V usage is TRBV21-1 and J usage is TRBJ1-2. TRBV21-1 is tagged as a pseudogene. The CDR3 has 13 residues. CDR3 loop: CASSPRPTYGYTF. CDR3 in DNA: TGTGCCAGCAGCCCCCGGCCGACCTATGGCTACACCTTC.

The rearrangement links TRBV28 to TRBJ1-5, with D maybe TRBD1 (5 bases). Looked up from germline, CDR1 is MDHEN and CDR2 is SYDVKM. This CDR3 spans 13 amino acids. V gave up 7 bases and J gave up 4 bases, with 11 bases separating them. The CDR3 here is CASKLGGNQPQHF. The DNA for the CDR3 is TGTGCCAGCAAATTGGGGGGTAATCAGCCCCAGCATTTT. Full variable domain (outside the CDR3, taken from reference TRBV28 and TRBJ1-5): DVKVTQSSRYLVKRTGEKVFLECVQDMDHENMFWYRQDPGLGLRLIYFSYDVKMKEKGDIPEGYSVSREKKERFSLILESASTNQTSMYLCASKLGGNQPQHFGDGTRLSIL.

This CDR3 reads CASSLVTGGLYEQYF. In nucleotides, the CDR3 is TGTGCCAGCAGCTTAGTGACAGGGGGACTCTACGAGCAGTACTTC. V usage is TRBV7-9 and J usage is TRBJ2-7; TRBD1 agrees at 9 bases. J was trimmed by 3 bases and V by 1 base; bases with no gene match: 4. The CDR3 covers 15 residues. Germline assignment: CDR1 SEHNR and CDR2 FQNEAQ (reference sequence). The variable domain in full, with the rest retrieved from reference TRBV7-9 and TRBJ2-7, is DTGVSQNPRHKITKRGQNVTFRCDPISEHNRLYWYRQTLGQGPEFLTYFQNEAQLEKSRLLSDRFSAERPKGSFSTLEIQRTEQGDSAMYLCASSLVTGGLYEQYFGPGTRLTVT.